Below are 27 T cell receptor beta chains sequenced from a single sample in a study of blood T cell repertoires in COVID-19. The protocol was immunoSEQ multiplex PCR, while the TCRdb copy is restricted to in-frame clones and leaves out a portion. The table shows some 260,000 clones, with 70% to 90% occurring only once. Sequences were obtained from peripheral blood. Every receptor here comes from a woman in her 30s with COVID-19, enrolled during active disease.

This sequence joins TRBV5-1 and TRBJ2-3; D is possibly TRBD2 (6 bases). This CDR3 region has 13 residues. From germline, CDR1 is SGHRS and CDR2 YFSETQ. Trimming took 7 bases from V and 0 from J, leaving 9 bases between them. The CDR3 nucleotides are TGCGCCAGCGCGGGACTCAGCACAGATACGCAGTATTTT. Translation gives CASAGLSTDTQYF.

The V and J genes are TRBV6-5 and TRBJ2-2; D possibly corresponds to TRBD1 (6 bases). CDR3 length: 15 amino acids. Trimming took 10 bases from V and 3 from J, leaving 18 bases between them. Germline CDR1 and CDR2: MNHEY and SVGAGI. CDR3 in amino acids: CATTPYRVDTGELFF. The CDR3 DNA reads TGTGCCACCACGCCCTACAGGGTAGACACCGGGGAGCTGTTTTTT.

This chain connects TRBV28 to TRBJ1-4; 10 positions agree with TRBD1. Germline CDR1 is MDHEN and CDR2 is SYDVKM. The trim removed 1 base at V and 7 bases at J, leaving 15 bases unmatched. CDR3 length equals 19 residues. CDR3 nucleotide sequence: TGTGCCAGCAGTTTATCCTTTACAGACCGACAGGGGGCAGGTGAAAAACTGTTTTTT. Its translation: CASSLSFTDRQGAGEKLFF. Based on the CDR3 plus reference TRBV28 and TRBJ1-4, the full variable domain is DVKVTQSSRYLVKRTGEKVFLECVQDMDHENMFWYRQDPGLGLRLIYFSYDVKMKEKGDIPEGYSVSREKKERFSLILESASTNQTSMYLCASSLSFTDRQGAGEKLFFGSGTQLSVL.

The chain employs TRBV11-3 and TRBJ2-1; 10 nucleotides align to TRBD2. This CDR3 is 15 amino acids long. Germline assignment: CDR1 SGHNT and CDR2 YENEEA. J lost 3 bases, V lost 3 bases, and 2 bases had no gene match. Here the CDR3 DNA reads TGTGCCAGCAGCTTTACTAGCGGGATCTACAATGAGCAGTTCTTC. Protein sequence: CASSFTSGIYNEQFF.

This rearrangement joins TRBV25-1 to TRBJ2-1; 7 positions match TRBD2. Germline trimming cut 4 bases from V and 4 bases from J; bases unmatched to any gene: 7. This CDR3 contains 15 residues. CDR1 is MGHDK and CDR2 is SYGVNS in the germline V gene. CDR3 sequence: CASSGLAVMYNEQFF. The CDR3 bases are TGTGCCAGCAGTGGGCTAGCGGTTATGTACAATGAGCAGTTCTTC.

The chain links TRBV2 to TRBJ2-1; 12 positions match TRBD1. The CDR3 covers 14 residues. Trimming at V came to 8 bases and at J to 9 bases, leaving 8 bases not matched to a gene. The germline V gene has CDR1 SNHLY and CDR2 FYNNEI. The CDR3 DNA follows: TGTGCCAGCTACCGGGGACAGGGGGCAGGTGAGCAGTTCTTC. This codes for CASYRGQGAGEQFF.

The chain employs TRBV3-1 (or the pseudogene TRBV3-2) and TRBJ2-1; the match to TRBD1 covers 9 bases. The length of the CDR3 is 16 residues. CDR1 and CDR2 from the germline V gene are LGHDT and YNNKEL (reference sequence). V shed 4 bases, J shed 4 bases, and the junction held 8 bases outside the gene matches. The CDR3 loop is CASSPQDRGRYNEQFF. CDR3 sequence (DNA): TGTGCCAGCAGCCCCCAGGACAGGGGACGGTACAATGAGCAGTTCTTC.

The V call is TRBV21-1, the J call TRBJ2-7; the table names TRBD2, a call not compared with the DNA. TRBV21-1 is annotated as a pseudogene. CDR3 length equals 17 residues. The CDR3 DNA follows: TGTGCCAGCAGCATAACCGCAGGGACTAGCGGGAATAGCGAGCAGTACGTC. Translation: CASSITAGTSGNSEQYV.

This clone was recorded once. The chain carries TRBV19 and TRBJ2-3, with unresolved D. The germline V gene encodes CDR1 LNHDA and CDR2 SQIVND (reference sequence). V was cut by 4 bases and J by 5 bases, with 22 bases left in between. CDR3 length equals 17 residues. CDR3 DNA: TGTGCCAGTAGTAGGAAACCGGGTCGCAATATAGAAGATACGCAGTATTTT. Residues: CASSRKPGRNIEDTQYF.

The V and J genes are TRBV27 and TRBJ2-3, with D tentatively TRBD1 (5 bases). This CDR3 contains 12 residues. V was pared by 8 bases and J by 5 bases, with 11 bases between. Germline CDR1 reads MNHEY; CDR2 reads SMNVEV (reference sequence). The CDR3 DNA follows: TGTGCCAGCCCACAAAGGGGAGATACGCAGTATTTT. It encodes CASPQRGDTQYF.

The chain carries TRBV9 and TRBJ2-1; TRBD2 is a possible D gene (6 bases). Germline V gives CDR1 SGDLS, CDR2 YYNGEE. This CDR3 is built from 16 residues. V was shortened by 4 bases and J by 5 bases, with 19 bases between the two germline ends. The CDR3 reads CASSQTSSPLHNEQFF. CDR3 nucleotides: TGTGCCAGCAGCCAGACTAGTTCACCCCTCCACAATGAGCAGTTCTTC.

The chain combines TRBV14 with TRBJ1-3; the D is unclear. CDR3 size: 17 residues. V was shortened by 1 base and J by 4 bases, with 17 bases between the two germline ends. In germline, CDR1 is SGHDN, CDR2 FVKESK. CDR3 in DNA: TGTGCCAGCAGCCAAGGATCAATTTTCCTCAGAGGAAACACCATATATTTT. Translated, it gives CASSQGSIFLRGNTIYF.

This sequence joins TRBV2 and TRBJ2-7, with a possible D match to TRBD1 (5 bases). The CDR3 has 13 residues. Germline CDR1 is SNHLY and CDR2 is FYNNEI. The V and J ends lost 6 bases and 3 bases respectively, with 12 bases between them. DNA of the CDR3: TGTGCCAGCAGAGCAGCGACAGACTACGAGCAGTACGTC. Translation: CASRAATDYEQYV.

The J gene is TRBJ1-1, the V gene TRBV18; TRBD1 agrees at 8 bases. This CDR3 region has 15 residues. Germline assignment: CDR1 KGHSH and CDR2 LQKENI. Trimming at V came to 5 bases and at J to 2 bases, leaving 7 bases not matched to a gene. CDR3 protein: CASSSGGQGNTEAFF. DNA for the CDR3: TGTGCCAGCTCATCCGGAGGACAGGGAAACACTGAAGCTTTCTTT.

The chain links TRBV10-3 to TRBJ1-3; D possibly corresponds to TRBD1 (6 bases). The germline CDR1 and CDR2 sequences are ENHRY and SYGVKD. V was trimmed by 0 bases and J by 0 bases, leaving 6 bases between them. The CDR3 consists of 15 residues. CDR3 protein: CAISESGGSGNTIYF. Here the CDR3 DNA reads TGTGCCATCAGTGAGTCAGGGGGCTCTGGAAACACCATATATTTT.

The rearrangement links TRBV10-3 to TRBJ2-3; the match to TRBD1 covers 10 bases. The CDR3 has 17 amino acids. CDR1 is ENHRY, CDR2 SYGVKD, per germline. Losses at the gene ends were 4 bases for V and 2 bases for J; bases not matched to a gene: 9. The DNA for the CDR3 is TGTGCCATCAGTGGCCCACCGGGACAGGGGTCCACAGATACGCAGTATTTT. Translated: CAISGPPGQGSTDTQYF.

J is TRBJ2-2 and V is TRBV11-2; D is uncertain. The germline V and J ends were trimmed by 2 bases and 5 bases, with 6 bases remaining between them. The CDR3 has 13 amino acids. Looked up from germline, CDR1 is SGHAT and CDR2 is FQNNGV. CDR3 DNA sequence: TGTGCCAGCAGCTTACGTTCGACCGGGGAGCTGTTTTTT. Residues: CASSLRSTGELFF.

This rearrangement joins TRBV20-1 to TRBJ2-3; 14 bases match TRBD2. V dropped 3 bases and J dropped 3; count of bases not matched to a gene: 14. Germline CDR1 is DFQATT and CDR2 is SNEGSKA (reference sequence). The CDR3 covers 19 residues. This chain's CDR3 is CSASPLGTSGGRRTDTQYF. CDR3 nucleotide sequence: TGCAGTGCTAGTCCTCTGGGGACTAGCGGGGGCCGGAGGACAGATACGCAGTATTTT.

Concerning this clone itself: Other DNA sequences in this sample translate to the same CDR3. The rearrangement joins TRBV28 to TRBJ2-7; unclear D gene. This CDR3 region has 11 residues. The V end lost 5 bases, the J end lost 4 bases, and 6 bases lay between the germline ends. Per the germline V gene, CDR1 is MDHEN and CDR2 is SYDVKM. CDR3: CASSDTYEQYF. The CDR3 nucleotides read TGTGCCAGCAGTGACACATACGAGCAGTACTTC.

The rearrangement uses TRBV7-9 and TRBJ2-5, with D tentatively TRBD1 (6 bases). Per germline, CDR1 SEHNR and CDR2 FQNEAQ (reference sequence). There are 15 residues in the CDR3. V lost 5 bases, J lost 3 bases, and 16 bases lay in between. The CDR3 nucleotides read TGTGCCAGCAGCCCAACCGGGACAAGGGAAGAGACCCAGTACTTC. This codes for CASSPTGTREETQYF.

V and J are TRBV6-2 or TRBV6-3 and TRBJ2-7; TRBD1 aligns across 8 bases. The V segment lost 4 bases and the J segment 7 bases; nucleotides outside the gene matches: 6. CDR3 length: 13 amino acids. Germline CDR1 reads MNHEY; CDR2 reads SVGEGT. CDR3 coding DNA: TGTGCCAGCAGTTTTGCAGGGGGCGGTGAGCAGTACGTC. Its translation: CASSFAGGGEQYV.

The chain links TRBV3-1 (or the pseudogene TRBV3-2) to TRBJ2-3; D is perhaps TRBD2 (6 bases). This CDR3 has 14 amino acids. The V gene lost 4 bases and the J gene lost 1 base, with 9 bases spanning the gap. The germline V gene encodes CDR1 LGHDT and CDR2 YNNKEL (reference sequence). The CDR3 sequence: CASSPGLRTDTQYF. DNA of the CDR3: TGTGCCAGCAGCCCCGGACTACGCACAGATACGCAGTATTTT.

The chain couples TRBV10-1 to TRBJ2-7; 9 bases match TRBD1. V gave up 8 bases and J gave up 4 bases; unmatched junction bases: 6. Per germline, CDR1 WNHNN and CDR2 SYGVQD (reference sequence). The CDR3 runs 13 residues. The CDR3 DNA reads TGCGCCAGCGGCGGGACAGGGTCATACGAGCAGTACTTC. Its translation: CASGGTGSYEQYF.

The gene calls are TRBV6-2 or TRBV6-3 and TRBJ2-7, with unresolved D. This CDR3 has 12 residues. Germline loops: CDR1 MNHEY, CDR2 SVGEGT. V was pared by 5 bases and J by 3 bases, with 8 bases between. CDR3 nucleotide sequence: TGTGCCAGCAGTCCGGGTGACTACGAGCAGTACGTC. Protein product: CASSPGDYEQYV.

The table lists this clone with a few counts. V is TRBV10-2 and J is TRBJ2-7; 9 bases are a match to TRBD1. Germline loops: CDR1 WSHSY, CDR2 SAAADI. There are 15 residues in the CDR3. J gave up 3 bases and V 2 bases, and 5 bases lay outside the gene matches. The CDR3 coding sequence is TGCGCCAGCAGTGAGGACAGGGGGGGTTACTACGAGCAGTACTTC. Amino acid sequence: CASSEDRGGYYEQYF.

V is TRBV19 and J is TRBJ2-7; 7 nucleotides align to TRBD2. After removal of 2 bases from V and 7 bases from J, the junction contained 8 bases not matched to a gene. Germline V gene sequence: CDR1 LNHDA, CDR2 SQIVND (reference sequence). CDR3 length: 14 amino acids. CDR3 amino acids: CASSISAGVGEQYV. The CDR3 DNA is TGTGCCAGTAGTATATCTGCGGGAGTCGGTGAGCAGTACGTC.

The chain uses TRBV9 and TRBJ1-1, with D perhaps TRBD1 (6 bases). The V and J ends lost 2 bases and 3 bases respectively, with 17 bases between them. Germline assignment: CDR1 SGDLS and CDR2 YYNGEE. The CDR3 runs to 16 residues. This CDR3 is CASSVASQGPDTEAFF. CDR3 bases: TGTGCCAGCAGCGTTGCCTCTCAGGGGCCGGACACTGAAGCTTTCTTT.